These T cell receptor beta chains were read from a single sample in a study of lymphopenia after photon versus proton radiotherapy. The repertoire was sequenced with immunoSEQ multiplex PCR; TCRdb's copy has only in-frame clones and lacks some. The profile shows tens of thousands of clones, roughly 84% of them singletons. Source: peripheral blood, taken from a patient treated with proton-based radiotherapy. These receptors were collected from a woman in her 70s with pancreatic cancer. Each CDR3 is given without its conserved first and last residue.

V gene	J gene	CDR3 protein
TRBV7-9	TRBJ1-5	ASSSGQTQH
TRBV28	TRBJ1-2	ATRRDRGVYGYT
TRBV6-5	TRBJ1-2	ASSARQGAGGYT
TRBV7-9	TRBJ2-2	ASSSPTSGVVTGELF
TRBV2	TRBJ2-1	ASSRGGGSDEQF
TRBV7-8	TRBJ1-3	ASSLGSFANTIY
TRBV30	TRBJ1-5	AGGRGPQPQH
TRBV19	TRBJ2-7	ASSIWSGEQY
TRBV9	TRBJ2-3	ASTLGPQTDTQY
TRBV2	TRBJ1-2	ASSEASGRNYGYT
TRBV5-4	TRBJ2-7	ASSLVSGSSYEQY
TRBV28	TRBJ2-7	ASLPDGDYEQY
TRBV7-3	TRBJ2-3	ASSLAQRTDTDTQY
TRBV7-9	TRBJ2-1	ASSLLSGGEEQF
TRBV7-3	TRBJ2-5	ASSISYGGRETQY
TRBV5-8	TRBJ1-6	ASSRPIPELTDPLH
TRBV19	TRBJ2-3	ASRKTSGTDTQY
TRBV19	TRBJ1-5	ASSRNLGQGASRPQH
TRBV5-5	TRBJ1-5	ASSLGSNYNQPQH
TRBV28	TRBJ1-3	AGQGAAGNTIY
TRBV19	TRBJ2-3	ASRGLLFTDTQY
TRBV6-1	TRBJ1-3	ASTTGSSGNTIY
TRBV5-4	TRBJ1-2	ASSRTGVGGYT
TRBV9	TRBJ1-2	ASSVARAGSNGYT
TRBV7-2	TRBJ1-1	ASSSDPGRVGRNTEAF